The T cell receptor (beta chain) described here comes from a study of shared T cell receptors in the human thymus. The germline CDR1 and CDR2 sequences are SGHTA and FQGNSA. The CDR3 sequence is 17 residues long. Losses at the gene ends were 5 bases for V and 3 bases for J; bases not matched to a gene: 16. The method was immunoSEQ multiplex PCR; TCRdb's version includes in-frame clones alone and lacks a portion of them. The table includes 540,000 or so clones, around 82% detected once. This same sample was also part of a study on human thymus T cells. That publication notes: From resections taken during corrective heart surgery, the thymus tissue was obtained. Thymic and blood repertoires appeared to display a bias in their usage of V and J genes.

Sequenced input: thymocytes. The receptor's source is a boy less than two years old with a congenital heart defect. The gene calls are TRBV7-2 and TRBJ2-7, with TRBD1 identical over 7 bases. The CDR3 loop is CASSVVTGQDALYEQYF. CDR3 DNA sequence: TGTGCCAGCAGCGTAGTGACAGGGCAGGATGCCCTCTACGAGCAGTACTTC.